Included here is one TCR beta chain sequence, with context. The antigen is unknown. Deep was the level used in running the assay. Method: immunoSEQ multiplex PCR; TCRdb's copy keeps in-frame clones and lacks some. The sample consists of 2 million to 3 million clones, 93% of them appearing once. With 1 base removed from V and 1 base from J, the gap between germline ends came to 20 bases. CDR3 length: 18 amino acids. From germline, CDR1 is KGHSH and CDR2 LQKENI. Every donor was a Caucasian adult from Nashville, Tennessee. These data come from a study of shared clonotypes between healthy human individuals. Study findings and constraints: A handful of donors showed sharing of 4.5% to 5% of naive CD4 clonotypes. Even with large depth, rarefaction showed that sorted-subset sequencing was incomplete.

This chain uses TRBV18 with TRBJ2-7; D ambiguous. Sequencing was carried out using naive CD4+ T cells from PBMCs. The subset denotes: CD45RA+ positively selected. This TCR came from a man between 18 and 29 years old in good health. Some clones in this sample may be carry-over from other donors' samples. In DNA, the CDR3 is TGTGCCAGCTCACCACGCGGAAATTCGCCAGGTAGTTCCTACGAGCAGTACTTC. Encoded protein: CASSPRGNSPGSSYEQYF.